This TCR beta chain was recorded in a study of CD8+ T cells in alopecia areata. Study results and limitations: Especially in alopecia totalis/universalis, lesional scalp showed greater clonality than normal scalp did. Patients shared TCRs less clearly than mice did, possibly owing to HLA.

The CDR3 loop spans 10 amino acids. Germline CDR1 SGHAT, CDR2 FQDESV (reference sequence). The V gene lost 8 bases and the J gene lost 7 bases, with 6 bases spanning the gap. Once RNA had been extracted, it was reverse transcribed into cDNA to act as the sequencing template. Using immunoSEQ multiplex PCR, the repertoire was profiled, and TCRdb retains in-frame clones only, with some absent. The profile covers hundreds of thousands of clones, with roughly 60% appearing a single time and under 2% taken by the ten largest. Treatment here: oral pan-JAK inhibitor, 5-10 mg twice daily. Researchers gathered lesional scalp punch biopsies and peripheral blood from patients with alopecia areata. This clone was observed a few times. What it binds is unknown.

The receptor's source is a human donor with alopecia areata. The sample in question was CD4+ T cells sorted from blood, obtained at week 24, from a patient treated with tofacitinib. This chain uses TRBV11-1 with TRBJ2-1; D unclear. CDR3 protein: CASGKNEQFF. CDR3 bases: TGTGCCAGCGGGAAGAATGAGCAGTTCTTC. Based on the CDR3 plus reference TRBV11-1 and TRBJ2-1, the full variable domain is EAEVAQSPRYKITEKSQAVAFWCDPISGHATLYWYRQILGQGPELLVQFQDESVVDDSQLPKDRFSAERLKGVDSTLKIQPAELGDSAMYLCASGKNEQFFGPGTRLTVL.